This TCR beta chain was obtained from a study of control samples from healthy donors and cancer patients. TCRdb keeps only in-frame clones here, not all; method: immunoSEQ multiplex PCR. The sample lists over 80,000 clones; around 92% were seen once. Trimming left V 5 bases short and J 7 bases short, with 10 bases between. The CDR3 has 13 amino acids. From germline, CDR1 is SGHRS and CDR2 YFSETQ. This TCR was sampled from a man between 25 and 39 years old in good health. The genes are TRBV5-1 and TRBJ1-6, with D possibly TRBD1 on 5 matching bases. The sequenced sample consisted of blood. CDR3 nucleotides: TGCGCCAGCAGGCAGGGAGCCAATTCACCCCTCCACTTT. Translated, it gives CASRQGANSPLHF. Using reference TRBV5-1 and TRBJ1-6 for the parts outside the CDR3, the full variable domain is KAGVTQTPRYLIKTRGQQVTLSCSPISGHRSVSWYQQTPGQGLQFLFEYFSETQRNKGNFPGRFSGRQFSNSRSEMNVSTLELGDSALYLCASRQGANSPLHFGNGTRLTVT.